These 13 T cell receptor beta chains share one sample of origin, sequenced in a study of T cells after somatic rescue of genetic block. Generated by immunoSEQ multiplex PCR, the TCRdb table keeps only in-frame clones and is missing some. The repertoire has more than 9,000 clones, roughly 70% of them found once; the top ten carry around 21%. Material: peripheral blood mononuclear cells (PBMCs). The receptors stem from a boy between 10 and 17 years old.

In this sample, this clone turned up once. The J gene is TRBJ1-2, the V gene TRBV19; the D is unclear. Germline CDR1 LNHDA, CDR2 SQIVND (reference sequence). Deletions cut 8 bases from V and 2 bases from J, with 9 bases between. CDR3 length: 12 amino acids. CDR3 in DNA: TGTGCCAGTGGGGAGGGAAACTATGGCTACACCTTC. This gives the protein CASGEGNYGYTF.

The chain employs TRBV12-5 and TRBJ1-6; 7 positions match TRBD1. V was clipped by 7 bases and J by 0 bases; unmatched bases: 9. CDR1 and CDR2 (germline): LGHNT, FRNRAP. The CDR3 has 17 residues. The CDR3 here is CASDLSDRPSYNSPLHF. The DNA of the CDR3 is TGTGCTAGTGACTTGTCGGACAGGCCCTCCTATAATTCACCCCTCCACTTT.

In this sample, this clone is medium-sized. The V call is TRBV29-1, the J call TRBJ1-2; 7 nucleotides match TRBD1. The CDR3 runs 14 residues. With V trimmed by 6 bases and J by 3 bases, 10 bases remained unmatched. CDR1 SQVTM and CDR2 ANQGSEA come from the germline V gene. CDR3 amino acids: CSVPDRAVDYGYTF. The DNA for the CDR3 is TGCAGCGTCCCCGACAGGGCAGTCGACTATGGCTACACCTTC.

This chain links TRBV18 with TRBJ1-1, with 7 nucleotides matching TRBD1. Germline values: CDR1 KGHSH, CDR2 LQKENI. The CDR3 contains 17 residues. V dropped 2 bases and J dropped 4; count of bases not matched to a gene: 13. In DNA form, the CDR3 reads TGTGCCAGCTCACCAGGACAGGCGACCATCAGGGGCACTGAAGCTTTCTTT. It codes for CASSPGQATIRGTEAFF.

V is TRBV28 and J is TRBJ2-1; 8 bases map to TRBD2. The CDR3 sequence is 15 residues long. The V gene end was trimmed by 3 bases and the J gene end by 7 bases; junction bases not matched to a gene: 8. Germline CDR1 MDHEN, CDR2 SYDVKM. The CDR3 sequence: CASSFGGAVRNEQFF. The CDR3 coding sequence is TGTGCCAGCAGTTTCGGGGGGGCCGTCAGAAATGAGCAGTTCTTC.

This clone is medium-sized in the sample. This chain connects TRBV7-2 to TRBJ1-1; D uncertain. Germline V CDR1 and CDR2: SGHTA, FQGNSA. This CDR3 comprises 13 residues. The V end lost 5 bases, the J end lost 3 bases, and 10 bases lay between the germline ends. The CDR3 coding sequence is TGTGCCAGCAGCACCCAGACGTACACTGAAGCTTTCTTT. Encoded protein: CASSTQTYTEAFF.

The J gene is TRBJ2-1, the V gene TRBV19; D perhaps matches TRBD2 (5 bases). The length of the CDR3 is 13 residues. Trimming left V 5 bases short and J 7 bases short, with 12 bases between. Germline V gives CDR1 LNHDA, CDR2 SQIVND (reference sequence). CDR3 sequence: CASSFPGRNEQFF. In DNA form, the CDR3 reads TGTGCCAGTAGTTTTCCGGGAAGGAATGAGCAGTTCTTC.

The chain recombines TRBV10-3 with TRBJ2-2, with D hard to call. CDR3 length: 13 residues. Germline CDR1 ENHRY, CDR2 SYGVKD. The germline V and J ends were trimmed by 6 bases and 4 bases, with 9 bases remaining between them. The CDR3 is CAISDDFTGELFF. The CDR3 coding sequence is TGTGCCATCAGCGACGATTTCACCGGGGAGCTGTTTTTT.

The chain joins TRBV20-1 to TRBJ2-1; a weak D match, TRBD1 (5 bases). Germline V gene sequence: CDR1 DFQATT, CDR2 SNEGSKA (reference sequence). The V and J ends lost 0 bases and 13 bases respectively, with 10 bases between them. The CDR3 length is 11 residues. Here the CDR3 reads CSARESREQFF. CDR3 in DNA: TGCAGTGCTAGAGAAAGCAGGGAACAGTTCTTC.

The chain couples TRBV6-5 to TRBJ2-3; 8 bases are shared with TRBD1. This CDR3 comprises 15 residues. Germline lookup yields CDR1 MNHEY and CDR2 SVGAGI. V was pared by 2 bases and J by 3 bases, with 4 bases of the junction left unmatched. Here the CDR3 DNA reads TGTGCCAGCAGTTACACGCGGACAGGGACAGATACGCAGTATTTT. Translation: CASSYTRTGTDTQYF.

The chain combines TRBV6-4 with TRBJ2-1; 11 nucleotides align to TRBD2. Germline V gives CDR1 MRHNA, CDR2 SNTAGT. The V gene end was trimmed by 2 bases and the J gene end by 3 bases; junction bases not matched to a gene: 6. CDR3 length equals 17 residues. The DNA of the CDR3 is TGTGCCAGCAGTGACGGAGCCGGGACTAGCGGCTACAATGAGCAGTTCTTC. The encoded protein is CASSDGAGTSGYNEQFF.

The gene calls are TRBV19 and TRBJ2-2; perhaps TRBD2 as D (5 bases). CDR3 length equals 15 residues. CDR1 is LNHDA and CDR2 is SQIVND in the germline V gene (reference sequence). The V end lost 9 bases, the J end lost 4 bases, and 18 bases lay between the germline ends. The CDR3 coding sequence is TGTGCCAGCCAAGTGGCTATTCGGGGCACCGGGGAGCTGTTTTTT. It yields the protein CASQVAIRGTGELFF.

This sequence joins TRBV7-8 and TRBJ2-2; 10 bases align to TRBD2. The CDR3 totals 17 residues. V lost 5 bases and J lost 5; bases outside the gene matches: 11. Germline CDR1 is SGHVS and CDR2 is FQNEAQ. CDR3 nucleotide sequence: TGTGCCAGCAGCCCCACCCCGGGACTAGCGTTAACCGGGGAGCTGTTTTTT. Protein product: CASSPTPGLALTGELFF.